This TCR beta chain came from a study of T cell responses to AZD1222 COVID-19 vaccine. In the study overall: It was second doses at about 4 or about 12 weeks that were pooled.

General observations from the study: Among AZD1222 vaccinees, only 6 or 7 were seropositive at baseline. None of the repertoires were sampled until the peak T cell response had passed.

As for this clone: Its antigen is as yet unknown.

The assay was immunoSEQ multiplex PCR, and TCRdb's table has in-frame clones only and misses some. The sample carries 96,000 or so clones, about nine tenths recorded once. The sample here was peripheral blood, taken on day 0 of AZD1222 vaccination. The receptor was isolated from an adult in good health.

CDR3 bases: TGCGCCAGCAGTCATGCCGGGGCCTGGGATGGCTACACCTTC. It yields the protein CASSHAGAWDGYTF. This chain connects TRBV5-1 to TRBJ1-2, with D perhaps TRBD1 (5 bases). V lost 5 bases to trimming and J lost 6 bases, with 17 bases between them. CDR1 and CDR2 from the germline V gene are SGHRS and YFSETQ. The CDR3 covers 14 residues.